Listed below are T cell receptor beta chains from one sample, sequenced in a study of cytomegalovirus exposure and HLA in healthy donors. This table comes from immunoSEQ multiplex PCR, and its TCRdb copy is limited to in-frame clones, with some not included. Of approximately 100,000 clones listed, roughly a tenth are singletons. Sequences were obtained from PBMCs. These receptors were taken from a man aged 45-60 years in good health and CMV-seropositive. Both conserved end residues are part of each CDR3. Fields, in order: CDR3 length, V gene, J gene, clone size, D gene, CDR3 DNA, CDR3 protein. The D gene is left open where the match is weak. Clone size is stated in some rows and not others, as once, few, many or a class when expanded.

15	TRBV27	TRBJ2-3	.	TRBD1	TGTGCCAGCAACCCGTACCGGGACAGTGCGGATACGCAGTATTTT	CASNPYRDSADTQYF
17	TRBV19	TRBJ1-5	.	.	TGTGCCAGTAGTACCGCCCTAGGGGCGCTTAGCAATCAGCCCCAGCATTTT	CASSTALGALSNQPQHF
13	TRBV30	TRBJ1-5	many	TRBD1	TGTGCCTGGGCGGAAGACAGGGATCAGCCCCAGCATTTT	CAWAEDRDQPQHF
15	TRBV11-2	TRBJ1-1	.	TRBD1	TGTGCCAGCAGCACACGACAGGGGGCCTCTACTGAAGCTTTCTTT	CASSTRQGASTEAFF
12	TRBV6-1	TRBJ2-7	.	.	TGTGCCAGCGAGATGAGGGTCTACGAGCAGTACTTC	CASEMRVYEQYF
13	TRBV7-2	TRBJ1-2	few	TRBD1	TGTGCCAGCAGCCAGACAGGGGGCGGGGGCTACACCTTC	CASSQTGGGGYTF
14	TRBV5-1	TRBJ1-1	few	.	TGCGCCAGCAGCTTGTGGGACAAGAACACTGAAGCTTTCTTT	CASSLWDKNTEAFF
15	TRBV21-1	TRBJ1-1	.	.	TGTGCCAGCAGCAAAGTTTCAGGGTGCCCCTTTGAAGCTTTCTTT	CASSKVSGCPFEAFF
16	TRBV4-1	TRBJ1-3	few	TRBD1	TGCGCCAGCAGCGCACTACAGGGGGGAAGGAGAAACACCATATATTTT	CASSALQGGRRNTIYF
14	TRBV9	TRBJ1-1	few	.	TGTGCCAGCACCCTGACAAGTGTGAACACTGAAGCTTTCTTT	CASTLTSVNTEAFF
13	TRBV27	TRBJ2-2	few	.	TGTGGGAGCAGTTGGGGCGGGGCCGGGGAGCTGTTTTTT	CGSSWGGAGELFF
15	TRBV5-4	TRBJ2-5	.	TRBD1	TGTGCCAGCAGCTCCCGCCGGGACAGACAAGAGACCCAGTACTTC	CASSSRRDRQETQYF
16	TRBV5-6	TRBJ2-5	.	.	TGTGCCAGCAGCTTGGTGACAGGCCTAGGACAAGAGACCCAGTACTTC	CASSLVTGLGQETQYF
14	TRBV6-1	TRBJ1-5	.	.	TGTGCCAGCCTGGCACGCAATAGCAATCAGCCCCAGCATTTT	CASLARNSNQPQHF
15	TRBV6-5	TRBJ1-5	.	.	TGTGCCAGCAGGCGCTCATCCTATAGCAATCAGCCCCAGCATTTT	CASRRSSYSNQPQHF
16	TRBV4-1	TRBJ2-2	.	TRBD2	TGCGCCAGCAGCCAAGAGACTAGCGGGAACACCGGGGAGCTGTTTTTT	CASSQETSGNTGELFF
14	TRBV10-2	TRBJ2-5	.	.	TGCGCCAGCAGTGAGTCGCGGCTCCAAGAGACCCAGTACTTC	CASSESRLQETQYF
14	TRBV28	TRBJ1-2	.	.	TGTGCCATTTCAGGAGACAGCCACTTCTATGGCTACACCTTC	CAISGDSHFYGYTF
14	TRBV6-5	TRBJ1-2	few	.	TGTGCCAGCAGCCAGGGTCTGTCAAAGAGTGGCTACACCTTC	CASSQGLSKSGYTF
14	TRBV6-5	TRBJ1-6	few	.	TGTGCCAGCACCCCTAATGGTATACTTTCACCCCTCCACTTT	CASTPNGILSPLHF
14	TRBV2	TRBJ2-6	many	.	TGTGCCAGCAGTGGTAGCTCTGGGGCCAACGTCCTGACTTTC	CASSGSSGANVLTF
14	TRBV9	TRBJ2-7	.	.	TGTGCCAGCAGCGGGAGGGGGGGGGCAGGGGAGCAGTACTTC	CASSGRGGAGEQYF